One sample yielded the 10 T cell receptor beta chains listed below, sequenced in a study of blood T cells in healthy people across ages. A sample-barcoded 5' primer and a J-beta primer mix were used in a second PCR of about 7 to 12 cycles. TCRdb reprocessed the 5' RACE reads via MiXCR and lists one record per CDR3 protein. The sample has 800,000 or so distinct CDR3 sequences; around 25% are singletons. The sample also formed part of further work on T cells of mothers and their children.

Sequencing was done on a sample of blood. The receptors originated from a boy younger than 18 in good health.

This sequence joins TRBV27 and TRBJ2-5, with 11 bases that match TRBD2. CDR3 length: 15 amino acids. Germline trimming cut 6 bases from V and 5 bases from J; bases unmatched to any gene: 8. From germline, CDR1 is MNHEY and CDR2 SMNVEV (reference sequence). As DNA, the CDR3 is TGTGCCAGCAGAATACTAGCGGGAGACTTGGAGACCCAGTACTTC. The encoded protein is CASRILAGDLETQYF.

CDR3 DNA sequence: TGCGCCAGCAGCCCGGGATTAGTTGATTCACCCCTCCACTTT. Amino acid sequence: CASSPGLVDSPLHF. The chain combines TRBV4-3 with TRBJ1-6; D is unresolved. The CDR3 runs to 14 residues. The V end was cut by 4 bases, the J end by 8 bases, with 12 bases between. From germline, CDR1 is LGHNA and CDR2 YSLEER.

The chain employs TRBV20-1 and TRBJ2-3; possibly TRBD2 for D (5 bases). V lost 6 bases and J lost 0, with 16 bases in between. The CDR3 extends over 15 amino acids. The germline gives CDR1 DFQATT, CDR2 SNEGSKA (reference sequence). The CDR3 DNA follows: TGCAGTGCGCGCTCTCTTAGCGTTAGCACAGATACGCAGTATTTT. Protein: CSARSLSVSTDTQYF.

The chain combines TRBV7-9 with TRBJ2-5; D not certain. The V gene's germline CDR1 is SEHNR and CDR2 FQNEAQ (reference sequence). V lost 5 bases and J lost 0, with 7 bases in between. CDR3 length: 13 residues. CDR3 bases: TGTGCCAGCAGCGGCACGTACCAAGAGACCCAGTACTTC. Protein: CASSGTYQETQYF.

This rearrangement joins TRBV4-3 to TRBJ1-2, with TRBD1 matching 9 bases. CDR1 LGHNA and CDR2 YSLEER come from the germline V gene. The V and J ends lost 6 bases and 4 bases, in that order; junction bases with no gene match: 9. The CDR3 is 15 residues long. The CDR3 DNA reads as TGCGCCAGCAGTCAGATACGGACAGGGGTCTATGGCTACACCTTC. Translation: CASSQIRTGVYGYTF.

This clonotype was seen ten or more times. This chain uses TRBV6-2 or TRBV6-3 with TRBJ2-7; TRBD2 matches 14 bases. Germline values: CDR1 MNHEY, CDR2 SVGEGT. V lost 2 bases to trimming and J lost 5 bases; unmatched junction nucleotides: 23. This CDR3 has 22 amino acids. The CDR3 region is CASSYPGLAGGFVREIVHEQYF. CDR3 in DNA: TGTGCCAGCAGTTACCCCGGACTAGCGGGGGGCTTCGTACGGGAAATCGTCCACGAGCAGTACTTC.

The CDR3 loop is CASSTTGPSYNEQFF. Written as DNA, the CDR3 is TGTGCCAGCAGTACCACAGGGCCCTCCTACAATGAGCAGTTCTTC. The chain is built from TRBV6-1 and TRBJ2-1, with a weak D call TRBD1 (6 bases). The CDR3 consists of 15 residues. Germline CDR1 reads MNHNS; CDR2 reads SASEGT. The ends were cut back, 5 bases at V and 0 bases at J, with 11 bases in the middle.

The sample holds a few counts of this clonotype. This chain links TRBV7-3 with TRBJ2-2; D is uncertain. Germline V gene sequence: CDR1 SGHTA, CDR2 FQGTGA. This CDR3 has 13 amino acids. The ends were cut back, 5 bases at V and 6 bases at J, with 10 bases in the middle. The DNA of the CDR3 is TGTGCCAGCAGCGCCAGTAGGGCCGGGGAGCTGTTTTTT. Its translation is CASSASRAGELFF. Full variable domain (rest looked up from reference TRBV7-3 and TRBJ2-2): GAGVSQTPSNKVTEKGKYVELRCDPISGHTALYWYRQSLGQGPEFLIYFQGTGAADDSGLPNDRFFAVRPEGSVSTLKIQRTERGDSAVYLCASSASRAGELFFGEGSRLTVL.

The J gene is TRBJ2-1, the V gene TRBV12-3 or TRBV12-4; 9 bases align to TRBD1. Unmatched junction bases numbered 6, after V lost 5 bases and J lost 10 bases. CDR3 length: 13 residues. CDR3 amino acids: CASSPDRGEEQFF. The CDR3 bases are TGTGCCAGCAGTCCTGACAGGGGGGAGGAGCAGTTCTTC.

This clonotype was seen a single time. The chain recombines TRBV5-1 with TRBJ2-2, with 9 bases fitting TRBD1. The CDR3 is 15 amino acids. Germline CDR1 SGHRS, CDR2 YFSETQ. J lost 5 bases, V lost 4 bases, and 6 bases had no gene match. The DNA for the CDR3 is TGCGCCAGCAGCACGGGACAGGGTCTGACCGGGGAGCTGTTTTTT. Residues: CASSTGQGLTGELFF.